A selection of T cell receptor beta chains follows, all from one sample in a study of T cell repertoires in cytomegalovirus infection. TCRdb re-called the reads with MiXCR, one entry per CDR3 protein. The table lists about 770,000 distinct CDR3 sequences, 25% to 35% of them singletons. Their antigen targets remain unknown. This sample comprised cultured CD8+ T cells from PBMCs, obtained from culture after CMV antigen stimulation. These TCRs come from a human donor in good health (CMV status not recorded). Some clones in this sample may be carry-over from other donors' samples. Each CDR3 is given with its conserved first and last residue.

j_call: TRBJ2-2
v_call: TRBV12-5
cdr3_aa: CARCAGVQPGELFF

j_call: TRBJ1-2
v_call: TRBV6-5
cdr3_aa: CASSLGTALINYGYTF

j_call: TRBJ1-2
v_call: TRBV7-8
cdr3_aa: CASSLDVGDPWDGYTF

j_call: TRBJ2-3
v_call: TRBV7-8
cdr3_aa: CASSRPSLGGGAFADTQYF

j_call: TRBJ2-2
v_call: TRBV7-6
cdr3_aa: CASSLDVRPSGGAAGTGELFF

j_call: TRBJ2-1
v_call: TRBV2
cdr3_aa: CASSEGTGAYNEQFF

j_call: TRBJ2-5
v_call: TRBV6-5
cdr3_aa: CASMVGATQYF

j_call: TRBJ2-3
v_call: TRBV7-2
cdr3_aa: CASSLVPTGSLKDTQYF

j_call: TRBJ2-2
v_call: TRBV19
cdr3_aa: CASSFQGNTGELFF

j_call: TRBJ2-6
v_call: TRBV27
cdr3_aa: CASSLRDSSGANVLTF

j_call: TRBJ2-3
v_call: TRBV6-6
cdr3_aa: CASSSPAQDRGATDTQYF

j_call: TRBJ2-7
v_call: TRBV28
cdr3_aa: CASSLPLTGNEQYF

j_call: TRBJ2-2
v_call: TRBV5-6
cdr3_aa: CASSLAGQGATGELFF

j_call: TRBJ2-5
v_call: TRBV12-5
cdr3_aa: CASGWTGEGETQYF

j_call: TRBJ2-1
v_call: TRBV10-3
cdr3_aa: CAISMTSGGLSSYNEQFF

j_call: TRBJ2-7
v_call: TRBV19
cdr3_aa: CASSMGQGAIYEQYF

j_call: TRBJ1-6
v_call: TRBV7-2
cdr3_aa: CASSLAGRLSSYNSPLHF

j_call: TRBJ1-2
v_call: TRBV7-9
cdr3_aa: CASSLALREDGYTF

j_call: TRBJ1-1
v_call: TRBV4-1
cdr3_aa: CASSQHRGHNTEAFF

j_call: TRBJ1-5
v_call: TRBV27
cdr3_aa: CASSRYSNQPQHF

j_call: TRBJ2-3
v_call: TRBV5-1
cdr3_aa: CASNLGDSGTDTQYF

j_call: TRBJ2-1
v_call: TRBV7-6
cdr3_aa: CASSLGGGYYNEQFF

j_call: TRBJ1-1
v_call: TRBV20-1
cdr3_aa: CSAYRGLGNTEAFF

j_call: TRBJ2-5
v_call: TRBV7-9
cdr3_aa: CAREQGALKTQYF

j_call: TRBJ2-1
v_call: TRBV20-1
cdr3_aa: CSARPSGGNEQFF

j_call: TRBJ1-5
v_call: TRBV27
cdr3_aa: CGSSFIREMDQPQHF

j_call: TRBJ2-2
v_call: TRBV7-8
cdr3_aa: CASSFSGGDVAGELFF

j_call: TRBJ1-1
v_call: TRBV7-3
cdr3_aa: CASSLTAGGRTEAFF

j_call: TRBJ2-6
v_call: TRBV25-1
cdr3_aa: CASSDGGGSGANVLTF

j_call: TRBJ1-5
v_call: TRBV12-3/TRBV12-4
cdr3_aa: CASNRDRGLNQPQHF

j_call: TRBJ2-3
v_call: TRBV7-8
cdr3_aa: CASSLLAGGPPGTDTQYF

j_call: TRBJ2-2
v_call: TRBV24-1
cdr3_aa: CATSDLTQHNTGELFF

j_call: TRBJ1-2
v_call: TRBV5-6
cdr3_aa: CASSLDRAGGFNYGYTF

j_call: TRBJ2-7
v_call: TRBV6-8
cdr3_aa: CASRTTFVRDRKSYEQYF

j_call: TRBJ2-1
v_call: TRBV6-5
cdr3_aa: CASEDSYYEQFF

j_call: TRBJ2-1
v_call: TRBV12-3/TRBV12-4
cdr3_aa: CASRPSSGGPHEQFF

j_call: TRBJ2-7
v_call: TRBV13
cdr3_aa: CASSLLAASYEQYF

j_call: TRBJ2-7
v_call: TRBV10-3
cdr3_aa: CAISVADVDRRPAIYEQYF

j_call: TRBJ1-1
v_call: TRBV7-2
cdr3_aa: CASKRLWTASQNTEAFF